This T cell receptor (beta chain) originates from a study of shared clonotypes between healthy human individuals. Study-wide points: Unshared clonotypes carried lower generation probabilities than those common to all four donors. Several donors held approximately 5% of naive CD4 clonotypes in common. Larger estimated richness was generally recorded for naive subsets relative to memory subsets.

CD8 cells classed as naive were CD45RO-negative and positively selected for CCR7, excluding terminally differentiated effector memory CD45RA+ cells. TCRdb keeps only in-frame clones here, not all; method: immunoSEQ multiplex PCR. In the table there are around 600,000 clones, about 95% of which are singletons. Concerning this clone: What it binds is unknown.

This CDR3 region has 15 residues. Trimming left V 0 bases short and J 0 bases short, with 9 bases between. Germline V gives CDR1 MNHEY, CDR2 SMNVEV (reference sequence). The J gene is TRBJ2-7, the V gene TRBV27; tentative D call: TRBD1 (5 bases). Sequenced sample: naive CD8+ T cells sorted from blood. This sequence was found in a woman aged 30 to 39 in good health. DNA for the CDR3: TGTGCCAGCAGTTTATCGCAGGACAACTCCTACGAGCAGTACTTC. Its protein is CASSLSQDNSYEQYF.